The present T cell receptor beta chain was sequenced within a study of T cells in Graves' hyperthyroidism and ophthalmopathy. Findings and caveats of the study: Ophthalmopathy prediction by the model preceded onset by a median about 6 months.

Exclusion followed for patients with uncontrolled infection, other autoimmune disease, pregnancy or lactation. Amplification yielded TCR beta CDR3 regions, with RNA transcripts as the source. A first-round RT-PCR of the TCR CDR3 used the HTBI primer set. MiXCR, applied by TCRdb to the multiplex PCR reads, yields one record per CDR3 protein. In the table there are roughly 170,000 distinct CDR3 sequences, over 7.5% of which are singletons. This clonotype was seen repeatedly, ten times or more. What it recognizes is unknown. This receptor was obtained from a woman aged 18-30 years with Graves' hyperthyroidism that later progressed to Graves' ophthalmopathy. Material: blood.

The CDR3 DNA reads as TGTGCCAGTACCTTGGGCGGGGGCTCTGGAAACACCATATATTTT. Translated, it gives CASTLGGGSGNTIYF. V is TRBV19 and J is TRBJ1-3, with D possibly matching TRBD1 (5 bases). CDR3 length equals 15 residues. CDR1 LNHDA and CDR2 SQIVND come from the germline V gene (reference sequence). Trimming shortened V by 7 bases and J by 0 bases, and 13 bases separated the two germline ends.